This TCR beta chain was profiled in a study of response to subunit inactivated influenza vaccine. Findings of the study overall: It was suggested by the authors that few new T cells are recruited by each seasonal influenza vaccination.

In regard to this clonotype: The antigen remains undetermined.

There are 13 residues in the CDR3. Trimming removed 4 bases from V and 7 bases from J, with 11 bases in between. The germline V gene has CDR1 SGHVS and CDR2 FQNEAQ. TCRdb reprocessed the RT-PCR reads via MiXCR and lists one record per CDR3 protein. Of 500,000 to 550,000 distinct CDR3 sequences in the sample, less than 25% are singletons; the top ten hold 2.5% to 3%. These data also featured in a second study, about T cells expressing NK-cell markers. That study reports: It was by 5'RACE template switching with UMIs that TCR beta cDNA was made. Of CD8+ T cells, about 1.0-8% belonged to dominant NKG2C+ clonotypes in several donors.

The rearrangement joins TRBV7-8 to TRBJ1-5; D remains unclear. The clonotype comes from a man in his forties or fifties who received an inactivated influenza vaccine. The source was CD4+ T cells sorted from PBMCs, collected 12 days after vaccination. CDR3: CASSSDTVQPQHF. The DNA of the CDR3 is TGTGCCAGCAGCTCGGATACTGTACAGCCCCAGCATTTT.